This TCR beta chain is drawn from a study of T cells in Graves' hyperthyroidism and ophthalmopathy. Exclusions: uncontrolled infection, other autoimmune disease, pregnancy, lactation. A note on this clonotype: Its antigen is as yet unknown.

Broader study findings: Classification by a 13 V-J model distinguished ophthalmopathy from stable hyperthyroidism.

What was amplified from RNA transcripts were TCR beta CDR3 regions. First-round RT-PCR with HTBI primers amplified the TCR CDR3 region. In TCRdb, the multiplex PCR reads were re-called with MiXCR into one record per CDR3 protein. This sample has about 640,000 distinct CDR3 sequences, with less than 25% found just once. CDR3 length equals 13 residues. From germline, CDR1 is SNHLY and CDR2 FYNNEI. V lost 8 bases and J 4 bases, leaving 11 bases between the germline ends. V and J are TRBV2 and TRBJ2-2; possibly TRBD1 or TRBD2 for D (5 bases each). Sequenced input: blood. This TCR was recovered from a man aged 25 to 45 with Graves' ophthalmopathy. CDR3 sequence reads: CASGSRGTGELFF. The CDR3 DNA sequence: TGTGCCAGCGGGAGTAGGGGCACCGGGGAGCTGTTTTTT.